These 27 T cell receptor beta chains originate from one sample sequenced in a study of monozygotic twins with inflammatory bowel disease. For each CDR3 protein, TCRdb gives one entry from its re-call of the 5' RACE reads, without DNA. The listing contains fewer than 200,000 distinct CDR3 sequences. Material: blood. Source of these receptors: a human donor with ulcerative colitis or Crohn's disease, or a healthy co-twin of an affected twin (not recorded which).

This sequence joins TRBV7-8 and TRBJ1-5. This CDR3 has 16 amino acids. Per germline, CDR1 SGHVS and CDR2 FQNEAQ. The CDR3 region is CASILGTGYSNQPQHF.

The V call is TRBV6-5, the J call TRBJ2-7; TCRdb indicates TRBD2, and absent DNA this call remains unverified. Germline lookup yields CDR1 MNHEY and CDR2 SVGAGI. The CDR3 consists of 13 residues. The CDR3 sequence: CATYSGGKYEQYF.

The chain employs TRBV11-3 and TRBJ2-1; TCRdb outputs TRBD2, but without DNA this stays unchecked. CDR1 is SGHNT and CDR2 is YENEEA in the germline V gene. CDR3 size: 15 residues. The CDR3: CASSLIGGTYNEQFF.

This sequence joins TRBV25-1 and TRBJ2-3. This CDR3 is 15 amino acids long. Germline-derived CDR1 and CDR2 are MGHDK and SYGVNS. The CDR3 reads CASSEYKGKENTQYF.

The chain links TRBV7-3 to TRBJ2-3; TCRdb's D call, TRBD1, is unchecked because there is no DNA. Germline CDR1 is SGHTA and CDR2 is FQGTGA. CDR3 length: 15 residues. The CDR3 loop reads CASSLQGSRGDTQYF.

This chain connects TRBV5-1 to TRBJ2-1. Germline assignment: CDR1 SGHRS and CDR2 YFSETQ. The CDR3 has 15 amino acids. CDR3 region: CASSSVVGSYNEQFF. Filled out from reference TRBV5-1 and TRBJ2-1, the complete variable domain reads KAGVTQTPRYLIKTRGQQVTLSCSPISGHRSVSWYQQTPGQGLQFLFEYFSETQRNKGNFPGRFSGRQFSNSRSEMNVSTLELGDSALYLCASSSVVGSYNEQFFGPGTRLTVL.

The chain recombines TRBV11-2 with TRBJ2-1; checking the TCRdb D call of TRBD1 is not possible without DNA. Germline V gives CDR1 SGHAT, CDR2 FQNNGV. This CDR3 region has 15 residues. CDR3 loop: CASSFDRGAYNEQFF.

The CDR3 loop reads CASSPYPRDPITGANVLTF. The chain couples TRBV27 to TRBJ2-6; TCRdb selects TRBD1, and the lack of DNA leaves this call unchecked. This CDR3 region has 19 residues. The germline gives CDR1 MNHEY, CDR2 SMNVEV (reference sequence). Full variable domain (remainder filled in from reference TRBV27 and TRBJ2-6): EAQVTQNPRYLITVTGKKLTVTCSQNMNHEYMSWYRQDPGLGLRQIYYSMNVEVTDKGDVPEGYKVSRKEKRNFPLILESPSPNQTSLYFCASSPYPRDPITGANVLTFGAGSRLTVL.

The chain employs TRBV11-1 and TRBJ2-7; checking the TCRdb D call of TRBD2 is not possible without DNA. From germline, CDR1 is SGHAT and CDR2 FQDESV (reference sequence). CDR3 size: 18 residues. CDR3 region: CASSSRSNRDYNSYEQYF.

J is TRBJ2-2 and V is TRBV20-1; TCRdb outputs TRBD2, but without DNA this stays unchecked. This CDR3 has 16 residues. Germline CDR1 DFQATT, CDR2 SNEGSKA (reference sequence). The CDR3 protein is CSARPAGGPGTGELFF.

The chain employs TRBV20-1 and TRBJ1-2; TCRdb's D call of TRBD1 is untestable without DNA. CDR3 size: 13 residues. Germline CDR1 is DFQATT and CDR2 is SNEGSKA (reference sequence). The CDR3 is CSASQIGVYGYTF.

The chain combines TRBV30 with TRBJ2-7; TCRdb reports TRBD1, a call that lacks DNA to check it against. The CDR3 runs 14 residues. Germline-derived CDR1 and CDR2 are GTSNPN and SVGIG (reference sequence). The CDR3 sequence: CAWNQGASSYEQYF.

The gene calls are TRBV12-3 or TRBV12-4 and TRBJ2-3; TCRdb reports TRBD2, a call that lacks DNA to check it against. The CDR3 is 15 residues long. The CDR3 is CASSQATGVTDTQYF.

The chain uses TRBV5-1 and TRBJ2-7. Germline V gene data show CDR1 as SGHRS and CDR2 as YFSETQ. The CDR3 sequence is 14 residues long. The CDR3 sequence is CASSPYRSSYEQYF. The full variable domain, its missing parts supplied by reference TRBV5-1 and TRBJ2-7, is KAGVTQTPRYLIKTRGQQVTLSCSPISGHRSVSWYQQTPGQGLQFLFEYFSETQRNKGNFPGRFSGRQFSNSRSEMNVSTLELGDSALYLCASSPYRSSYEQYFGPGTRLTVT.

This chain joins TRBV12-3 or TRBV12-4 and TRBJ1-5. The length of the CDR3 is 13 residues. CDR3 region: CASSLGKNQPQHF.

CDR3 residues: CASSSQGTGTGELFF. The genes are TRBV6-5 and TRBJ2-2; there is no DNA to check the TCRdb D call of TRBD1. CDR3 size: 15 residues. CDR1 and CDR2 from the germline V gene are MNHEY and SVGAGI.

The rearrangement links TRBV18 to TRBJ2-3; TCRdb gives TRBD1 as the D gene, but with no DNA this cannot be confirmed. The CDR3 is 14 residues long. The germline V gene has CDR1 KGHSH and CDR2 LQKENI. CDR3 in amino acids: CASSRGQNTDTQYF.

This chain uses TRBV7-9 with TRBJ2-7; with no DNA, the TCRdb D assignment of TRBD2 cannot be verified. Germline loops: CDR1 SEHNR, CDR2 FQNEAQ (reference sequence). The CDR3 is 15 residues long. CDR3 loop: CATTNPLAGRYEQYF. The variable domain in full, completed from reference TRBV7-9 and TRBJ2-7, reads DTGVSQNPRHKITKRGQNVTFRCDPISEHNRLYWYRQTLGQGPEFLTYFQNEAQLEKSRLLSDRFSAERPKGSFSTLEIQRTEQGDSAMYLCATTNPLAGRYEQYFGPGTRLTVT.

The CDR3 protein is CSATLGQVNQPQHF. V usage is TRBV20-1 and J usage is TRBJ1-5; TCRdb's assignment of TRBD1 cannot be checked, as there is no DNA. Germline loops: CDR1 DFQATT, CDR2 SNEGSKA (reference sequence). The CDR3 sequence is 14 residues long.

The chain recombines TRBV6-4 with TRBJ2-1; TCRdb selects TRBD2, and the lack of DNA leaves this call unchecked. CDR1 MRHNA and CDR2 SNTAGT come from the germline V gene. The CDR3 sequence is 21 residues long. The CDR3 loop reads CASTGLAGYRGSLASYNEQFF.

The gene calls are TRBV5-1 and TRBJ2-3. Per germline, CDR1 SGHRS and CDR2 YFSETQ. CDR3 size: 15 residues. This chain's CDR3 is CASSWGLAVADTQYF.

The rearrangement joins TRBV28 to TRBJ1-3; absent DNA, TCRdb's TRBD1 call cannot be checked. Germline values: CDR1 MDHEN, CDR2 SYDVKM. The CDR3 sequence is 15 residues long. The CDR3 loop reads CASREHRGEGNTIYF.

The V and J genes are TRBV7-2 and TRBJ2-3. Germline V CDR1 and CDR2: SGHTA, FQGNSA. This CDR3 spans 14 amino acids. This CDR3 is CASSFAGSRDTQYF. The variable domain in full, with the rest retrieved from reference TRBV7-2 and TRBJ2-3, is GAGVSQSPSNKVTEKGKDVELRCDPISGHTALYWYRQSLGQGLEFLIYFQGNSAPDKSGLPSDRFSAERTGGSVSTLTIQRTQQEDSAVYLCASSFAGSRDTQYFGPGTRLTVL.

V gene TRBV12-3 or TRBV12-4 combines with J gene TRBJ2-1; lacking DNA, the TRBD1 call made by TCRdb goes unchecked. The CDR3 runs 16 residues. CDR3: CASSSEPGTGYNEQFF.

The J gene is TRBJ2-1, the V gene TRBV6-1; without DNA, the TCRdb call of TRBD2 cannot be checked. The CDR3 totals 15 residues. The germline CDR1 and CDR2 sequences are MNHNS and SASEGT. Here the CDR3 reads CASRSAGLPNNEQFF.

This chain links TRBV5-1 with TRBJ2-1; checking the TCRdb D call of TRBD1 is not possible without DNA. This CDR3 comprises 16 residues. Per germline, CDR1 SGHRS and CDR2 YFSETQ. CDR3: CASSYFGTALNNEQFF.

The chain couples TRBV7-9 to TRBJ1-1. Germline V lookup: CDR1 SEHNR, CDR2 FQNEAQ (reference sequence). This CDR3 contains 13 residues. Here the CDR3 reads CASSLALDTEAFF.